The T cell receptor (beta chain) described here comes from a study of T cell changes during pregnancy in multiple sclerosis. Libraries were prepared by immunoSEQ multiplex PCR; TCRdb keeps only in-frame clonotypes and omits some of them. The data hold 60,000 to 70,000 clones, with roughly nine tenths observed a single time. This clone was recorded once. The CDR3 runs to 16 residues. Trimming took 1 base from V and 4 from J; bases not matched to a gene: 7. Germline CDR1 and CDR2: LNHNV and YYDKDF (reference sequence). The input for sequencing was peripheral blood, taken in the third trimester of pregnancy. The sequence was collected from a female donor in good health, enrolled as a control in a pregnancy study. V and J are TRBV15 and TRBJ2-1; TRBD2 matches at 7 bases. CDR3 coding DNA: TGTGCCACCAGCAGAGGGGGGGGGAGTCCTTACAATGAGCAGTTCTTC. It is translated as CATSRGGGSPYNEQFF.